A selection of T cell receptor beta chains follows, all from one sample in a study of blood T cell dynamics during melanoma immunotherapy. Measured with immunoSEQ multiplex PCR; TCRdb has only the in-frame clones, and not every one. The sample lists about 24,000 clones; about 83% were seen once. The sequences come from blood, collected from a patient treated with checkpoint blockade. The receptor source for this set is a human donor with melanoma. The CDR3 runs from the conserved cysteine through the conserved F or W. The D gene is left open where the match is weak. Clone size, where shown, is once, few, many, or a class for clones that have expanded.

TRBJ2-7 | NA | NA | TRBV6-6 | TGTGCCAGCAGCCCATTGGGGGAGCTATACGAGCAGTACTTC | CASSPLGELYEQYF
TRBJ2-1 | TRBD2 | NA | TRBV9 | TGTGCCAGCAGCGTAGCCTCACCGGGACTAGGTGCTGGTGAGCAGTTCTTC | CASSVASPGLGAGEQFF
TRBJ1-3 | NA | NA | TRBV2 | TGTGCCAGCAGATCAGGGACTGGAAACACCATATATTTT | CASRSGTGNTIYF
TRBJ2-2 | NA | NA | TRBV7-6 | TGTGCCAGCAGCTTAATGGGGGCAGGCACCGGGGAGCTGTTTTTT | CASSLMGAGTGELFF
TRBJ2-5 | TRBD1 | NA | TRBV11-3 | TGTGCCAGCGGAACAGGGGGCGGGGAGACCCAGTACTTC | CASGTGGGETQYF
TRBJ1-6 | NA | NA | TRBV7-7 | TGTGCTAGCAGCCCCAGCGGGGTGGGGAATTCACCCCTCCACTTT | CASSPSGVGNSPLHF
TRBJ2-5 | NA | NA | TRBV5-6 | TGTGCCAGCAGCTCGGACTCTCGCGGGACCCAGTACTTC | CASSSDSRGTQYF
TRBJ2-2 | NA | NA | TRBV9 | TGTGCCAGCAGCGTAGTGGTAACCGGGGAGCTGTTTTTT | CASSVVVTGELFF
TRBJ1-2 | TRBD1 | NA | TRBV7-2 | TGTGCCAGCAGCGGATGGACAGGGGGCAGGAGGCATGGCTACACCTTC | CASSGWTGGRRHGYTF
TRBJ2-2 | NA | NA | TRBV9 | TGTGCCAGCAGCGAACAGGGTGAGGCCGGGGAGCTGTTTTTT | CASSEQGEAGELFF
TRBJ1-3 | NA | NA | TRBV15 | TGTGCCACCAGCAGAAAACCGGGACGGGACGCGATCGCTGGAAACACCATATATTTT | CATSRKPGRDAIAGNTIYF
TRBJ2-7 | NA | NA | TRBV28 | TGTGCCAGCAGTTTATGGGGGATCGAGCAGTACTTC | CASSLWGIEQYF
TRBJ2-7 | TRBD2 | NA | TRBV7-8 | TGTGCCAGCAGCCCTTGGACTAGCGGGAGTTCCGAGCAGTACTTC | CASSPWTSGSSEQYF
TRBJ1-1 | NA | NA | TRBV10-3 | TGTGCCATCAGTGAGTCTATCTTGAACACTGAAGCTTTCTTT | CAISESILNTEAFF
TRBJ1-2 | NA | NA | TRBV29-1 | TGCAGCGCATCGGAGGGGGTAGCTAACTATGGCTACACCTTC | CSASEGVANYGYTF
TRBJ2-3 | NA | NA | TRBV5-1 | TGCGCCAGCAGCACTGGACAGAAGGCAGATACGCAGTATTTT | CASSTGQKADTQYF
TRBJ1-4 | NA | NA | TRBV29-1 | TGCAGCGTTCTTGCCAGCCTAGCAGCTAATGAAAAACTGTTTTTT | CSVLASLAANEKLFF
TRBJ2-5 | NA | NA | TRBV29-1 | TGCAGCGTTGAAGTTGCGCCCAGAGAGACCCAGTACTTC | CSVEVAPRETQYF
TRBJ1-4 | NA | NA | TRBV19 | TGTGCCAGTACCCCTAGGGACGGCCTGGGAGAAAAACTGTTTTTT | CASTPRDGLGEKLFF
TRBJ1-2 | TRBD1 | NA | TRBV7-9 | TGTGCCAGCAGCTTCTTTGAGGGGGCCCAAGGCTACACCTTC | CASSFFEGAQGYTF
TRBJ2-5 | TRBD1 | once | TRBV15 | TGTGCCACCAGCAACCGGGACAGAATGGGCGAGACCCAGTACTTC | CATSNRDRMGETQYF
TRBJ1-5 | NA | few | TRBV19 | TGTGCCAGTAGCCCGGGGACGGTTAGCAATCAGCCCCAGCATTTT | CASSPGTVSNQPQHF
TRBJ1-1 | NA | once | TRBV2 | TGTGCCAGCAGTAACCAGAACACTGAAGCTTTCTTT | CASSNQNTEAFF
TRBJ1-2 | TRBD1 | NA | TRBV7-9 | TGTGCCAGCAGCTTTCCCCGGACAGGGGAGGACTATGGCTACACCTTC | CASSFPRTGEDYGYTF
TRBJ2-1 | NA | NA | TRBV6-6 | TGTGCCAGCAGTTACCGTCTGACGGCTTACAATGAGCAGTTCTTC | CASSYRLTAYNEQFF
TRBJ2-5 | NA | NA | TRBV2 | TGTGCCACCAGCCAGGACAGCCAAGAGACCCAGTACTTC | CATSQDSQETQYF
TRBJ1-2 | NA | NA | TRBV5-6 | TGTGCCAGCAGCTTGGCCGGACGGAGTCCCTATGGCTACACCTTC | CASSLAGRSPYGYTF
TRBJ2-1 | TRBD2 | NA | TRBV5-1 | TGCGCCAGCAGCTCAGGGGTGGGACTAGCGGGACTCCCGCGGTCATACAATGAGCAGTTCTTC | CASSSGVGLAGLPRSYNEQFF
TRBJ1-1 | NA | few | TRBV7-9 | TGTGCCAGCAGCTTAGCGGGAGGCCCGAACACTGAAGCTTTCTTT | CASSLAGGPNTEAFF
TRBJ2-2 | NA | NA | TRBV19 | TGTGCCAGTAGTATAGATTTGCCAAGACCCGGCACCGGGGAGCTGTTTTTT | CASSIDLPRPGTGELFF
TRBJ2-1 | TRBD2 | NA | TRBV7-3 | TGTGCCAGCAGCTTAACAAGCCGAAGGACTAGCGGGAGAGGGGGCAATGAGCAGTTCTTC | CASSLTSRRTSGRGGNEQFF
TRBJ2-7 | NA | NA | TRBV10-1 | TGCGCCAGCAGTGAGTCGCGCAGGTCAACCTACGAGCAGTACTTC | CASSESRRSTYEQYF
TRBJ2-1 | TRBD2 | NA | TRBV5-1 | TGCGCCAGCAGTACGAGCGGGACCCACAATGAGCAGTTCTTC | CASSTSGTHNEQFF
TRBJ2-2 | NA | NA | TRBV28 | TGTGCCAGCAGTCTCCGTCGGGACTCCGGAGGGAGCACCGGGGAGCTGTTTTTT | CASSLRRDSGGSTGELFF
TRBJ2-3 | NA | NA | TRBV2 | TGTGCCAGCAGAAGGACACAGAGCACAGATACGCAGTATTTT | CASRRTQSTDTQYF
TRBJ1-1 | NA | NA | TRBV6-6 | TGTGCCAGCAGTTCCCAGGGCACTGAAGCTTTCTTT | CASSSQGTEAFF
TRBJ2-7 | TRBD2 | NA | TRBV7-8 | TGTGCCAGCAGCTTCTTTACTAGCGGGAGCGACGAGCAGTACTTC | CASSFFTSGSDEQYF
TRBJ2-3 | TRBD2 | medium-sized | TRBV28 | TGTGCCAGCAGTTCCGTCGGGGGTAGCGGGAAGGATACGCAGTATTTT | CASSSVGGSGKDTQYF
TRBJ2-7 | NA | few | TRBV5-6 | TGTGCCAGCAGCTTCCCGGGACTTGCCTACGAGCAGTACTTC | CASSFPGLAYEQYF
TRBJ2-2 | NA | once | TRBV6-5 | TGTGCCATCATTAGCGGTAACACCGGGGAGCTGTTTTTT | CAIISGNTGELFF
TRBJ2-7 | NA | NA | TRBV6-6 | TGTGCCAGCAGTGACAGGTACGAGCAGTACTTC | CASSDRYEQYF
TRBJ2-7 | TRBD1 | NA | TRBV5-1 | TGCGCCAGCAGCTTGGCCGGGCAGGGGGCGCACGAGCAGTACTTC | CASSLAGQGAHEQYF
TRBJ2-7 | NA | few | TRBV2 | TGTGCCAGCACTGACTCCTACGAGCAGTACTTC | CASTDSYEQYF
TRBJ1-2 | NA | once | TRBV15 | TGTGCCACCAGCGAAAAGGGGGGAGGCTATGGCTACACCTTC | CATSEKGGGYGYTF
TRBJ1-4 | NA | NA | TRBV10-3 | TGTGCCATCAGTGAGTCGGCGGGAGGAGATGAAAAACTGTTTTTT | CAISESAGGDEKLFF
TRBJ1-5 | NA | few | TRBV11-2 | TGTGCCAGCAGCTTAGGCTGGCTTCAGCCCCAGCATTTT | CASSLGWLQPQHF
TRBJ2-1 | TRBD2 | NA | TRBV5-1 | TGCGCCAGCAGCTTGGTTGGTGGTAGCGGGAAGGGATCCTACAATGAGCAGTTCTTC | CASSLVGGSGKGSYNEQFF
TRBJ2-5 | NA | NA | TRBV5-8 | TGTGCCAGCAGACTGGGAGGAGGAGTGGGAGAGACCCAGTACTTC | CASRLGGGVGETQYF
TRBJ2-1 | NA | once | TRBV7-6 | TGTGCCAGCAGCCTGGGAGCCTACAATGAGCAGTTCTTC | CASSLGAYNEQFF
TRBJ2-3 | TRBD2 | NA | TRBV28 | TGTGCCAGCAGACCACTTAAGGGACTAGCGGGAACTAGCACAGATACGCAGTATTTT | CASRPLKGLAGTSTDTQYF
TRBJ2-7 | NA | NA | TRBV2 | TGTGCCAGCAGTAGTCCTCCCTCCTACGAGCAGTACTTC | CASSSPPSYEQYF